The 11 T cell receptor beta chains given below trace back to one sample, sequenced in a study of blood T cell repertoires in COVID-19. Clones were sequenced by immunoSEQ multiplex PCR, and TCRdb holds only the in-frame ones, with some missing. Of 100,000 to 150,000 clones listed, 60% to 80% are singletons. The source material was peripheral blood. The receptor set was obtained from a woman aged 70-85 years with acute or convalescent COVID-19.

This rearrangement joins TRBV19 to TRBJ1-1, with D maybe TRBD1 (6 bases). The V end lost 5 bases, the J end lost 1 base, and 11 bases lay between the germline ends. Germline V CDR1 and CDR2: LNHDA, SQIVND (reference sequence). The CDR3 totals 14 residues. CDR3 region: CASSPRGPNTEAFF. In DNA form, the CDR3 reads TGTGCCAGTAGTCCCAGGGGACCGAACACTGAAGCTTTCTTT.

The CDR3 loop reads CASSFQGANSPLHF. CDR3 DNA: TGTGCCAGCAGTTTTCAGGGCGCCAATTCACCCCTCCACTTT. The chain has TRBV27 and TRBJ1-6; tentative D call: TRBD1 (5 bases). There are 14 residues in the CDR3. Germline assignment: CDR1 MNHEY and CDR2 SMNVEV (reference sequence). V was clipped by 3 bases and J by 7 bases, with 10 bases between them.

The chain is built from TRBV10-3 and TRBJ2-1; the match to TRBD2 covers 11 bases. Germline V lookup: CDR1 ENHRY, CDR2 SYGVKD. The CDR3 spans 13 residues. The V and J ends lost 10 bases and 5 bases, in that order; junction bases with no gene match: 4. For the CDR3, the DNA is TGTGCCAATAGCGGGAGGGCTAACAATGAGCAGTTCTTC. Translation gives CANSGRANNEQFF.

This clone turned up a few times. The chain uses TRBV15 and TRBJ1-3; TRBD1 is a possible D gene (5 bases). The germline V gene has CDR1 LNHNV and CDR2 YYDKDF (reference sequence). The length of the CDR3 is 15 residues. V lost 1 base, J lost 4 bases, and 11 bases lay in between. CDR3 DNA sequence: TGTGCCACCAGCAGAGGGAATCACAGGGGAAACACCATATATTTT. This translates into CATSRGNHRGNTIYF.

The chain recombines TRBV9 with TRBJ2-5; TRBD2 might be the D (5 bases). Germline V lookup: CDR1 SGDLS, CDR2 YYNGEE. The CDR3 is 15 amino acids. Trimming removed 0 bases at V and 5 bases at J, with 14 bases between. The chain's CDR3 is CASSVEHSTRETQYF. For the CDR3, the DNA is TGTGCCAGCAGCGTAGAGCACTCTACTAGGGAGACCCAGTACTTC.

The chain couples TRBV18 to TRBJ1-6, with 9 bases that match TRBD1. The junction had 9 bases not matched to a gene; V was cut back by 2 bases and J by 7 bases. The germline V gene encodes CDR1 KGHSH and CDR2 LQKENI. CDR3 size: 17 residues. DNA of the CDR3: TGTGCCAGCTCACCAGCTACCGGGACAGGGAGCAATTCACCCCTCCACTTT. Amino acids: CASSPATGTGSNSPLHF.

The chain couples TRBV7-2 to TRBJ2-1, with 11 positions matching TRBD2. The V gene's germline CDR1 is SGHTA and CDR2 FQGNSA. This CDR3 region has 16 residues. V was pared by 3 bases and J by 5 bases, with 6 bases of the junction left unmatched. The DNA for the CDR3 is TGTGCCAGCAGCTTTAGCGGGGGGGCTAGTAACAATGAGCAGTTCTTC. Amino acids: CASSFSGGASNNEQFF.

The chain carries TRBV9 and TRBJ2-1; D not certain. The CDR3 extends over 15 amino acids. Germline CDR1 SGDLS, CDR2 YYNGEE. The V gene lost 0 bases and the J gene lost 3 bases, with 10 bases spanning the gap. CDR3 bases: TGTGCCAGCAGCGTAGATGTGGGCTACTACAATGAGCAGTTCTTC. Encoded protein: CASSVDVGYYNEQFF.

The sample holds one count of this clone. This sequence joins TRBV7-2 and TRBJ1-1; D perhaps matches TRBD1 (6 bases). V lost 8 bases to trimming and J lost 5 bases, with 18 bases between them. The CDR3 loop spans 14 amino acids. Germline V gives CDR1 SGHTA, CDR2 FQGNSA. The CDR3 sequence: CASVRRGFWTEAFF. The CDR3 nucleotides read TGTGCCAGCGTCCGCAGGGGTTTTTGGACTGAAGCTTTCTTT.

Only a few counts were recorded for this clone. The rearrangement uses TRBV19 and TRBJ1-4; D ambiguous. This CDR3 contains 12 residues. The germline V gene encodes CDR1 LNHDA and CDR2 SQIVND (reference sequence). Deletions cut 2 bases from V and 8 bases from J, with 6 bases between. CDR3 protein: CASSITDEKLFF. DNA for the CDR3: TGTGCCAGTAGTATAACAGACGAAAAACTGTTTTTT.

This clone turned up a few times. This chain links TRBV2 with TRBJ1-5; possible D gene TRBD1, 5 bases. This CDR3 spans 13 amino acids. The germline V gene encodes CDR1 SNHLY and CDR2 FYNNEI. V gave up 8 bases and J gave up 0 bases, with 8 bases separating them. The CDR3 loop reads CASGRVSNQPQHF. The CDR3 region has the DNA TGTGCCAGCGGCAGGGTTAGCAATCAGCCCCAGCATTTT.